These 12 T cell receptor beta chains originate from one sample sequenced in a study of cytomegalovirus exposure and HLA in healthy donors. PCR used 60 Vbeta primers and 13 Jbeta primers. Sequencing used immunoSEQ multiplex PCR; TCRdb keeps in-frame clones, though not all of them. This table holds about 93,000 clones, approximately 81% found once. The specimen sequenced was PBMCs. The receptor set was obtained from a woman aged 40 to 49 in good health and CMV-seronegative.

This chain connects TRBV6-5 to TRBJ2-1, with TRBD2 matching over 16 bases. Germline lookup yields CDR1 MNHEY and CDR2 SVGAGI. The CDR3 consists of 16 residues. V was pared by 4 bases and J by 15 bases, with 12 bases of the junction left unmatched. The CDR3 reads CASSLLGTSGRDRMFF. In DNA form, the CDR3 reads TGTGCCAGCAGTTTATTAGGGACTAGCGGGAGGGACCGAATGTTCTTC.

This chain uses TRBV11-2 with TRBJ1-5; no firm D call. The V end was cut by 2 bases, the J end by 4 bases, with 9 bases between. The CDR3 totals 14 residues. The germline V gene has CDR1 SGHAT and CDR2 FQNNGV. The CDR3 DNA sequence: TGTGCCAGCAGCTTATTTTCAGGAAATCAGCCCCAGCATTTT. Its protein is CASSLFSGNQPQHF.

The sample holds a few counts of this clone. CDR3: CASSRFSENEKLFF. The CDR3 nucleotides are TGTGCCAGTAGTCGGTTCTCCGAGAATGAAAAACTGTTTTTT. The chain recombines TRBV19 with TRBJ1-4; D remains unclear. Looked up from germline, CDR1 is LNHDA and CDR2 is SQIVND (reference sequence). The CDR3 contains 14 residues. V was pared by 5 bases and J by 5 bases, with 12 bases between.

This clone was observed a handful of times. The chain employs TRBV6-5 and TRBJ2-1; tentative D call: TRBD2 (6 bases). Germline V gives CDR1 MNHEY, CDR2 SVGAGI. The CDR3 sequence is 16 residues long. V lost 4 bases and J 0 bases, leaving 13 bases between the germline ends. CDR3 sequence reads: CASSSKRVSSYNEQFF. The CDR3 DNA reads TGTGCCAGCAGTTCTAAGCGGGTTAGCTCCTACAATGAGCAGTTCTTC.

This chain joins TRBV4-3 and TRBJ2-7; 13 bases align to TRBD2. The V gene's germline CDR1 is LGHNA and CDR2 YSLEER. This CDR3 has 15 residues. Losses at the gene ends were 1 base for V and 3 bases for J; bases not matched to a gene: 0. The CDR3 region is CASSQGLAGGYEQYF. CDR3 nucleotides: TGCGCCAGCAGCCAAGGACTAGCGGGGGGCTACGAGCAGTACTTC.

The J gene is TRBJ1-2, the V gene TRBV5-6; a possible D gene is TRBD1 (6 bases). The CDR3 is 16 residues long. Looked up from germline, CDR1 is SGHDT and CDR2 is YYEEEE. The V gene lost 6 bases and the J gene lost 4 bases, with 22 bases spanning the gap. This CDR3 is CASTLGATHAIYGYTF. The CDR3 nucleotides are TGTGCCAGCACCCTGGGGGCCACACACGCGATCTATGGCTACACCTTC. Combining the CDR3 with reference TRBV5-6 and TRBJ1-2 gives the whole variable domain DAGVTQSPTHLIKTRGQQVTLRCSPKSGHDTVSWYQQALGQGPQFIFQYYEEEERQRGNFPDRFSGHQFPNYSSELNVNALLLGDSALYLCASTLGATHAIYGYTFGSGTRLTVV.

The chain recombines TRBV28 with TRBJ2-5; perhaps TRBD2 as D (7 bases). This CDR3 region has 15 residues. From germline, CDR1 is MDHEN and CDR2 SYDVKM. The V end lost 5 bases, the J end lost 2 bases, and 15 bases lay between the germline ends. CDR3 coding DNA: TGTGCCAGCAGTCTAGGGGGGGCTCGACAAGAGACCCAGTACTTC. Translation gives CASSLGGARQETQYF.

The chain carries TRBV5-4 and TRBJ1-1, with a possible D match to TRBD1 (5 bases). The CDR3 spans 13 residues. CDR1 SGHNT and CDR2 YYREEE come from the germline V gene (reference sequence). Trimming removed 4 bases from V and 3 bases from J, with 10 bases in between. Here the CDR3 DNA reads TGTGCCAGCAGCCTAGGGACTTACACTGAAGCTTTCTTT. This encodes CASSLGTYTEAFF.

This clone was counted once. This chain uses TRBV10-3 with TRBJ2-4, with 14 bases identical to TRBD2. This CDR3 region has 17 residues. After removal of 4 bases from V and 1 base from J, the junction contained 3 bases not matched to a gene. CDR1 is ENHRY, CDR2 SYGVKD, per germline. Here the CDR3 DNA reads TGTGCCATCAGTGGGGGACTAGCGGGAGAGGCCAAAAACATTCAGTACTTC. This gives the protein CAISGGLAGEAKNIQYF.

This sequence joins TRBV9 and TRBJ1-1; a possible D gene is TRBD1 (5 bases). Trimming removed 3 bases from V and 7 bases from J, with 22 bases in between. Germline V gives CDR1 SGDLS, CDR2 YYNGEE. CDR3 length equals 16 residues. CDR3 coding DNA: TGTGCCAGCAGCGAACATCCAAACGGCGCGGGGGGTGAAGCTTTCTTT. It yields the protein CASSEHPNGAGGEAFF.

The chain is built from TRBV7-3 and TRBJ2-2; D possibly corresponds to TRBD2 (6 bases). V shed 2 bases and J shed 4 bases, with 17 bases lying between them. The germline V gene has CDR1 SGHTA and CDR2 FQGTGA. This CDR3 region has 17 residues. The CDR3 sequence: CASSLLGRRGPTGELFF. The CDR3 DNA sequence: TGTGCCAGCAGCTTACTTGGTCGGAGGGGCCCCACCGGGGAGCTGTTTTTT. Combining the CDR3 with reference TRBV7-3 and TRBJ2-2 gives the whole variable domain GAGVSQTPSNKVTEKGKYVELRCDPISGHTALYWYRQSLGQGPEFLIYFQGTGAADDSGLPNDRFFAVRPEGSVSTLKIQRTERGDSAVYLCASSLLGRRGPTGELFFGEGSRLTVL.

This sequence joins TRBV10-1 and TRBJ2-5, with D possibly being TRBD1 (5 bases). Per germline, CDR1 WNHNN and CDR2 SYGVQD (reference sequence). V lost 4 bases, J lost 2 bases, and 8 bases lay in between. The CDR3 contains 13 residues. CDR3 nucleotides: TGCGCCAGCAGTGTGGGGCGTCAAGAGACCCAGTACTTC. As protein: CASSVGRQETQYF.